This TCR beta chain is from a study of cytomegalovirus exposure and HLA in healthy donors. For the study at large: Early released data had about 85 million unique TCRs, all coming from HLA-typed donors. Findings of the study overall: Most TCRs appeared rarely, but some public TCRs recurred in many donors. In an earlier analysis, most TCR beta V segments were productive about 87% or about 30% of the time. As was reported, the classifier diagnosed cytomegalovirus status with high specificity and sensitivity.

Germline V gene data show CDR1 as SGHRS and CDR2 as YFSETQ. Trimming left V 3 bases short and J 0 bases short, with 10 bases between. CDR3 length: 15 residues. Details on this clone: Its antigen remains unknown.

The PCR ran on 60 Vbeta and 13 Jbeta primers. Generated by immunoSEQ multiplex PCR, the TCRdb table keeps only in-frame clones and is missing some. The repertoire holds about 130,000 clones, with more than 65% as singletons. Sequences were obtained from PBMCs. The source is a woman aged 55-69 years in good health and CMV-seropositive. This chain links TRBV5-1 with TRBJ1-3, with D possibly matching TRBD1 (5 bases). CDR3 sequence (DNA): TGCGCCAGCAGCTACACAGGCCACTCTGGAAACACCATATATTTT. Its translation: CASSYTGHSGNTIYF.